The rows below give T cell receptor beta chains drawn from one sample of a study of shared T cell receptors in the human thymus. Sequencing used immunoSEQ multiplex PCR; TCRdb keeps in-frame clones, though not all of them. Among 640,000 or so clones, more than 70% were seen once, and the ten largest hold roughly 0.0089%. These data are also associated with another study on human thymus T cells.

The sequenced sample consisted of thymocytes. These receptors were taken from a boy younger than two with a congenital heart defect. Each CDR3 is given with its conserved first and last residue. D genes are given only for firm matches. Only some rows state a clone size, as once, few, many or a class for expanded clones.

>TRBD2|TRBV28|TRBJ2-1|NA
TGTGCCAGCAGCACCGGACTAGCGGGAAGGTACTACAATGAGCAGTTCTTC
CASSTGLAGRYYNEQFF
>TRBD1|TRBV28|TRBJ1-1|once
TGTGCCAGCAGTTTTTACAGGGGATCGGACACTGAAGCTTTCTTT
CASSFYRGSDTEAFF
>NA|TRBV4-3|TRBJ1-1|NA
TGCGCCAGCAGCCAAGATGGGCACCCTCCAGCTTTCTTT
CASSQDGHPPAFF
>NA|TRBV29-1|TRBJ1-2|NA
TGCAGCGTTGGGGGCGGGGTGAGCTATGGCTACACCTTC
CSVGGGVSYGYTF
>NA|TRBV5-1|TRBJ2-7|NA
TGCGCCAGCAGCTCACCCTCGACAGGCAGGAACGAGCAGTACTTC
CASSSPSTGRNEQYF
>TRBD2|TRBV28|TRBJ2-1|NA
TGTGCCAGCAGTTTGATAGCGGGAGGGGAACAGGTTCTCAATGAGCAGTTCTTC
CASSLIAGGEQVLNEQFF
>TRBD2|TRBV9|TRBJ2-7|NA
TGTGCCAGCAGCGGAGGGACTAGCGGGAGCGTATACGAGCAGTACTTC
CASSGGTSGSVYEQYF
>NA|TRBV6-1|TRBJ2-7|NA
TGTGCCAGCAGGGGTGGGCTAGCGAATACCTACGAGCAGTACTTC
CASRGGLANTYEQYF
>NA|TRBV6-1|TRBJ2-3|NA
TGTGCCAGCACCGCGGGCACGCAGTATTTT
CASTAGTQYF
>NA|TRBV5-4|TRBJ2-7|NA
TGTGCCAGCAGCTTGGGCCCTCCCATAGGCGGCGAGCAGTACTTC
CASSLGPPIGGEQYF
>NA|TRBV5-1|TRBJ1-5|NA
TGCGCCAGCAGGCGACAGCCGTCGGATCAGCCCCAGCATTTT
CASRRQPSDQPQHF
>TRBD1|TRBV28|TRBJ1-2|once
TGTGCCAGCAGTCCCGTCCGGGACAGGCTTCTCGCTGGCTACACCTTC
CASSPVRDRLLAGYTF
>TRBD2|TRBV4-2|TRBJ2-1|NA
TGTGCCAGCAGCCAAGTTACCCGTAGACTAGCGGGCGGTCCTGCGTGGGACAATGAGCAGTTCTTC
CASSQVTRRLAGGPAWDNEQFF
>NA|TRBV6-1|TRBJ2-7|NA
TGTGCCAGCAGAGGGGAGGACTACGAGCAGTACTTC
CASRGEDYEQYF
>NA|TRBV11-2|TRBJ1-2|NA
TGTGCCAGCAGCTTAGCGGGGGTAAATAGCTATGGCTACACCTTC
CASSLAGVNSYGYTF
>TRBD1|TRBV7-6|TRBJ2-7|NA
TGTGCCAGCAGCTTCCGGGACAGCTCCTACGAGCAGTACTTC
CASSFRDSSYEQYF
>NA|TRBV29-1|TRBJ1-2|NA
TGCAGCGTGAGATCCCCCCAGGGAGGCGACTATGGCTACACCTTC
CSVRSPQGGDYGYTF
>TRBD1|TRBV5-1|TRBJ2-7|NA
TGCGCCAGCAGCCTCCAGATAACAGGGGCGTCCTACGAGCAGTACTTC
CASSLQITGASYEQYF
>NA|TRBV14|TRBJ1-2|NA
TGTGCCAGCAGCCAAGATCAGGGTCGAGATGGCTACACCTTC
CASSQDQGRDGYTF
>TRBD1|TRBV10-1|TRBJ1-1|NA
TGCGCCAGCAGCAGAGGGGGCGGCACTGAAGCTTTCTTT
CASSRGGGTEAFF
>TRBD2|TRBV2|TRBJ2-2|NA
TGTGCCAGCAGTGATTTGGGACTAGAGAACACCGGGGAGCTGTTTTTT
CASSDLGLENTGELFF
>NA|TRBV27|TRBJ2-7|NA
TGTGCCAGCAGTTTGGGCAGGCGGCAGTACTTC
CASSLGRRQYF
>NA|TRBV7-9|TRBJ2-1|NA
TGTGCCAGCAGCGAGAGGTCGGACTTCCATGAGCAGTTCTTC
CASSERSDFHEQFF
>NA|TRBV18|TRBJ2-5|NA
TGTGCCAGCTCACCATCAGGAGAGACCCAGTACTTC
CASSPSGETQYF
>TRBD1|TRBV5-1|TRBJ2-1|NA
TGCGCCAGCAGCTCGTACCGGGACAGTTTATACAATGAGCAGTTCTTC
CASSSYRDSLYNEQFF
>NA|TRBV6-6|TRBJ2-7|NA
TGTGCCAGCAGTCCCCAGGGGTTCTACGAGCAGTACTTC
CASSPQGFYEQYF
>NA|TRBV5-1|TRBJ1-4|NA
TGCGCCAGCAGCAGGCGGACAGTGCAGGATGAAAAACTGTTTTTT
CASSRRTVQDEKLFF
>TRBD1|TRBV27|TRBJ1-6|NA
TGTGCCAGCAGGACCGTGACAGGGCTATATAATTCACCCCTCCACTTT
CASRTVTGLYNSPLHF
>NA|TRBV15|TRBJ2-1|NA
TGTGCAACACCGGGGCAGTTCTTC
CATPGQFF
>TRBD1|TRBV12-5|TRBJ2-7|NA
TGTGCTAGTGGTTTGATCTTCGTACAGGGGCGACCCTACGAGCAGTACTTC
CASGLIFVQGRPYEQYF
>NA|TRBV6-5|TRBJ1-2|NA
TGTGCCAGCAGTCCCGTAGATAACTATGGCTACACCTTC
CASSPVDNYGYTF
>TRBD1|TRBV5-6|TRBJ2-3|NA
TGTGCCAGCAGCAATCGGGACAGGGGAGTCACAGATACGCAGTATTTT
CASSNRDRGVTDTQYF
>TRBD1|TRBV5-6|TRBJ2-6|NA
TGTGCCAGCAGCCTTCCCCGGAGACAGGGGGCGTCTGGGGCCAACGTCCTGACTTTC
CASSLPRRQGASGANVLTF
>NA|TRBV2|TRBJ2-3|NA
TGTGCCAGCAGGTCCCTAGGTGGAGGATTAGCGGAGCCCGGGACAGATACGCAGTATTTT
CASRSLGGGLAEPGTDTQYF
>TRBD1|TRBV28|TRBJ1-2|NA
TGTGCCAGCAGTGGGACAGGGGCTAACTATGGCTACACCTTC
CASSGTGANYGYTF
>TRBD1|TRBV7-9|TRBJ2-2|few
TGTGCCAGCAGACTCTACAGGGGCACCGGGGAGCTGTTTTTT
CASRLYRGTGELFF
>TRBD1|TRBV29-1|TRBJ2-7|NA
TGCACCCCTCATCCCGGGACAGGGCCCCACGAGCAGTACTTC
CTPHPGTGPHEQYF
>NA|TRBV5-1|TRBJ1-3|NA
TGCGCCAGCAGCTTGGGGGGCTCCCTTGGAAACACCATATATTTT
CASSLGGSLGNTIYF
>TRBD2|TRBV9|TRBJ2-1|NA
TGTGCCAGCAGCGGGGGACTAGCGGCAAACAATGAGCAGTTCTTC
CASSGGLAANNEQFF
>NA|TRBV7-9|TRBJ1-2|NA
TGTGCCAGCAGCTCCCGACAGGAGGCCTACTATGGCTACACCTTC
CASSSRQEAYYGYTF
>TRBD2|TRBV11-2|TRBJ2-7|NA
TGTGCCAGCAGCCTCCGACTAGCGGGAGTTTTTTCTATACCCTACGAGCAGTACTTC
CASSLRLAGVFSIPYEQYF
>NA|TRBV28|TRBJ1-4|NA
TGTGCCAGCAGTTTATTGGCAGGGGAGTTTGAGGAAAAACTGTTTTTT
CASSLLAGEFEEKLFF
>TRBD1|TRBV30|TRBJ1-4|NA
TGTGCCTGGGGCCATGGACAGGGGACTGCAACTAATGAAAAACTGTTTTTT
CAWGHGQGTATNEKLFF
>NA|TRBV28|TRBJ1-1|NA
TGTGCCAGCAGTTCCCCGGTGGAGGATCGGGACACTGAAGCTTTCTTT
CASSSPVEDRDTEAFF
>NA|TRBV15|TRBJ1-5|NA
TGTGCCACCAGCAGAGTTAAAAAAACATCTAGCAATCAGCCCCAGCATTTT
CATSRVKKTSSNQPQHF
>TRBD2|TRBV2|TRBJ2-1|NA
TGTGCCAGCAGTGACCTAGCGGGAGGCCACGAGCAGTTCTTC
CASSDLAGGHEQFF
>NA|TRBV27|TRBJ2-3|once
TGTGCCAGCAGGGTAGCTGGCCCGACCCATAGCACAGATACGCAGTATTTT
CASRVAGPTHSTDTQYF
>TRBD1|TRBV18|TRBJ1-5|NA
TGTGCCAGCTCACCCAGTGCAGGGGGCGGCAATCAGCCCCAGCATTTT
CASSPSAGGGNQPQHF
>NA|TRBV7-3|TRBJ1-1|NA
TGTGCCAGCAGTCCAGGGCAGGGGTTAGCTTTCTTT
CASSPGQGLAFF
>NA|TRBV19|TRBJ1-2|NA
TGTGCCAGCACCTTCACAGCTAACTATGGCTACACCTTC
CASTFTANYGYTF
>TRBD2|TRBV9|TRBJ2-1|NA
TGTGCCAGCAGCCCTCGACTAGCGGGGTCCCCGAGCTCCTACAATGAGCAGTTCTTC
CASSPRLAGSPSSYNEQFF